This section outlines one T cell receptor (beta chain) sequence together with its context. Its antigen is as yet unknown. J gave up 6 bases and V 6 bases, and 8 bases lay outside the gene matches. Germline CDR1 reads LNHDA; CDR2 reads SQIVND (reference sequence). CDR3 length equals 13 residues. This entry is derived from a study of shared clonotypes between healthy human individuals. Overall study context: Aged between 18 and 49, the donors were a couple of women and three men. Study findings and constraints: The study generally estimated greater richness for naive than memory subsets. Generation probabilities of non-shared clonotypes were lower (relative to those shared by all four donors).

Template for every sorted-subset replicate PCR totaled around 200 ng DNA, about 30,000 T cell genomes. Assay: immunoSEQ multiplex PCR; the TCRdb copy retains only in-frame clones and omits some. The sample has about 380,000 clones; around 96% are singletons. The TCR sequence derives from a man aged 25-40 years in good health. The sample comprised memory CD8+ T cells sorted from blood. As for subset: CD45RO+ cells pooled with CCR7-negative TemRA cells. The V call is TRBV19, the J call TRBJ2-7, with 7 bases lining up with TRBD1. Written as DNA, the CDR3 is TGTGCCAGTAGCTGGGACAGTGAGCGCGAGCAGTACTTC. Translation gives CASSWDSEREQYF. Variable domain in full (rest from reference TRBV19 and TRBJ2-7): DGGITQSPKYLFRKEGQNVTLSCEQNLNHDAMYWYRQDPGQGLRLIYYSQIVNDFQKGDIAEGYSVSREKKESFPLTVTSAQKNPTAFYLCASSWDSEREQYFGPGTRLTVT.